Sequencing of this T cell receptor beta chain was carried out in a study of T cell changes during pregnancy in multiple sclerosis. This table comes from immunoSEQ multiplex PCR, and its TCRdb copy is limited to in-frame clones, with some not included. The sample shows roughly 100,000 clones, approximately 90% of them seen only once. This sample comprised peripheral blood, obtained after pregnancy. The receptor was derived from a female donor with multiple sclerosis, enrolled in a pregnancy study.

The CDR3 loop is CASSLASGGYTDTQYF. The CDR3 nucleotides are TGTGCCAGCAGTTTGGCTAGCGGGGGGTACACAGATACGCAGTATTTT. This sequence joins TRBV27 and TRBJ2-3, with 11 bases aligning to TRBD2. In germline, CDR1 is MNHEY, CDR2 SMNVEV (reference sequence). V shed 3 bases and J 2 bases; nucleotides not matched to a gene: 4. This CDR3 is 16 amino acids long.